This T cell receptor (beta chain) is from a study of cytomegalovirus exposure and HLA in healthy donors. Overall study findings and caveats: Altogether, 164 TCR beta chains were recorded as cytomegalovirus-associated. Most TCR sequences proved rare, with some public TCRs found in many donors. Excluded: some indistinguishable V segments such as TRBV6-2 and TRBV6-3.

Remarks on this clone: Its specificity is not known.

The PCR made use of 60 Vbeta and 13 Jbeta primers. Profiling relied on immunoSEQ multiplex PCR, and the TCRdb table lists in-frame clones only, not all of them. The sample has 100,000 to 150,000 clones. V lost 1 base and J lost 3, with 12 bases in between. Germline assignment: CDR1 SEHNR and CDR2 FQNEAQ (reference sequence). The CDR3 loop spans 15 amino acids. The specimen sequenced was PBMCs. This rearrangement joins TRBV7-9 to TRBJ1-2; the D is unclear. The receptor was derived from a man younger than 30 in good health and CMV-seronegative. CDR3 bases: TGTGCCAGCAGCTTAGGGCAGGTGATGTACTATGGCTACACCTTC. It encodes CASSLGQVMYYGYTF.